A selection of T cell receptor beta chains follows, all from one sample in a study of T cells in Graves' hyperthyroidism and ophthalmopathy. TCRdb re-called the multiplex PCR reads with MiXCR, one entry per CDR3 protein. In the table there are fewer than 550,000 distinct CDR3 sequences, roughly a quarter of which are singletons. Sequenced material: blood. Receptors originate from a woman in her 30s with Graves' ophthalmopathy. The CDR3 runs from the conserved cysteine through the conserved F or W. The order of the fields is V gene, D gene, J gene, clone size, CDR3 DNA, CDR3 protein. A D gene is named only where the DNA matches it firmly. Clone size is stated in some rows and not others, as once, few, many or a class when expanded.

TRBV6-5	-	TRBJ2-2	many	TGTGCCAGCAGTTACTTTCGGAACACCGGGGAGCTGTTTTTT	CASSYFRNTGELFF
TRBV6-2/TRBV6-3	TRBD1	TRBJ2-7	many	TGTGCCAGCAGCCACCTGGGACAGCCCTACGAGCAGTACTTC	CASSHLGQPYEQYF
TRBV30	-	TRBJ2-7	-	TGTGCCTGGAGGGACGTTGATAGGGCCTACGAGCAGTACTTC	CAWRDVDRAYEQYF
TRBV24-1	-	TRBJ1-2	many	TGTGCCACCAGTGGGACAGCATCTGCCTATGGCTACACCTTC	CATSGTASAYGYTF
TRBV27	-	TRBJ1-5	many	TGTGCCAGCAGTCCGTACAGCTTCGGCAATCAGCCCCAGCATTTT	CASSPYSFGNQPQHF
TRBV6-1	-	TRBJ1-2	-	TGTGCCAGCAGTAAGACATCGCAGCCTAACTATGGCTACACCTTC	CASSKTSQPNYGYTF
TRBV7-9	-	TRBJ1-2	many	TGTGCCAGCAGCTTAGGGGGGAAGGGCTACACCTTC	CASSLGGKGYTF
TRBV11-1	TRBD1	TRBJ1-1	many	TGTGCCAGCAGCCGTAACAGGGGCGGGGTGAACACTGAAGCTTTCTTT	CASSRNRGGVNTEAFF
TRBV20-1	-	TRBJ2-4	many	TGCAGTGCTAGAGATGGGGGGTCGGCCAAAAACATTCAGTACTTC	CSARDGGSAKNIQYF
TRBV29-1	-	TRBJ1-1	many	TGCAGCGTTGAAGGCCTCGGACAGACTAAAGCTTTCTTT	CSVEGLGQTKAFF
TRBV6-1	-	TRBJ2-7	once	TGTGCCAGCAGTGAAACCTACAGGGACGACGAGCAGTACTTC	CASSETYRDDEQYF
TRBV12-3/TRBV12-4	TRBD1	TRBJ1-2	many	TGTGCCAGCATGGGGCAGGGGGACTATGGCTACACCTTC	CASMGQGDYGYTF